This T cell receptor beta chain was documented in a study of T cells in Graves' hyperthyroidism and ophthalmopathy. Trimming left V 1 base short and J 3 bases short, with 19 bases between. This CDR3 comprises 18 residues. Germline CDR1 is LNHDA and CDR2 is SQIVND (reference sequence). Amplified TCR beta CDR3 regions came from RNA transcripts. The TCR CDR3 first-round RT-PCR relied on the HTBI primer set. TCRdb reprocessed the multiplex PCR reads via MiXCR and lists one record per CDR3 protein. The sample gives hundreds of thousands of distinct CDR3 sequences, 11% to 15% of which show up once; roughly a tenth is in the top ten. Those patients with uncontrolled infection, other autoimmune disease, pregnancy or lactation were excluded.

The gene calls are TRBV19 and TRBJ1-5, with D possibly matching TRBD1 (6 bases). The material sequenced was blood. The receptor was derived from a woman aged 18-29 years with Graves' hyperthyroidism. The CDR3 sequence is CASSIGPRRGGNNQPQHF. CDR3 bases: TGTGCCAGTAGTATAGGACCCCGTAGGGGGGGCAACAATCAGCCCCAGCATTTT. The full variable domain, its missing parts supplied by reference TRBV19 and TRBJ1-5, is DGGITQSPKYLFRKEGQNVTLSCEQNLNHDAMYWYRQDPGQGLRLIYYSQIVNDFQKGDIAEGYSVSREKKESFPLTVTSAQKNPTAFYLCASSIGPRRGGNNQPQHFGDGTRLSIL.